A selection of T cell receptor beta chains follows, all from one sample in a study of siplizumab effects on memory and regulatory T cells. The assay was immunoSEQ multiplex PCR, and TCRdb's table has in-frame clones only and misses some. Here the sample spans 55,000 to 80,000 clones, 79% being singletons. The specimen was memory CD4+ T cells sorted from blood. The receptors were gathered from a human donor in good health. Each CDR3 is given with its conserved first and last residue. The D gene is left open where the match is weak. Clone size appears in some rows only: once, few, many, or a class for an expanded clone.

V gene: TRBV5-4
D gene: -
J gene: TRBJ2-2
clone size: -
CDR3 DNA: TGTGCCAGCAGCTTGGCGGCAGGGAGGTCCACCGGGGAGCTGTTTTTT
CDR3 protein: CASSLAAGRSTGELFF

V gene: TRBV19
D gene: -
J gene: TRBJ2-2
clone size: -
CDR3 DNA: TGTGCCAGTAGTATCCGGGGAATCGGGGAGCTGTTTTTT
CDR3 protein: CASSIRGIGELFF

V gene: TRBV4-2
D gene: -
J gene: TRBJ1-2
clone size: few
CDR3 DNA: TGTGCCAGCAGCCAAGATAGGGGGTTAACCTATGGCTACACCTTC
CDR3 protein: CASSQDRGLTYGYTF

V gene: TRBV5-6
D gene: -
J gene: TRBJ2-7
clone size: -
CDR3 DNA: TGTGCCAGCAGCTTGGATGACTACGAGCAGTACTTC
CDR3 protein: CASSLDDYEQYF

V gene: TRBV7-3
D gene: TRBD1
J gene: TRBJ2-7
clone size: few
CDR3 DNA: TGTGCCAGCAGCCCGCCGACAGGGGCCTACGAGCAGTACTTC
CDR3 protein: CASSPPTGAYEQYF

V gene: TRBV7-9
D gene: TRBD1
J gene: TRBJ1-2
clone size: -
CDR3 DNA: TGTGCCAGCAGCCCCAGGCTGGCCCTAGGGACAGGGGGTATCTATGGCTACACCTTC
CDR3 protein: CASSPRLALGTGGIYGYTF

V gene: TRBV7-2
D gene: -
J gene: TRBJ1-5
clone size: -
CDR3 DNA: TGTGCCAGCAGCTTAGCCGGGTTGGGGGTTCAGCCCCAGCATTTT
CDR3 protein: CASSLAGLGVQPQHF

V gene: TRBV7-2
D gene: -
J gene: TRBJ2-3
clone size: -
CDR3 DNA: TGTGCCAGCAGCGCCCGACAGGCTAACACAGATACGCAGTATTTT
CDR3 protein: CASSARQANTDTQYF

V gene: TRBV10-3
D gene: -
J gene: TRBJ1-5
clone size: -
CDR3 DNA: TGTGCCATCAGTGAGTCGGGGGACACCGGCCAGCCCCAGCATTTT
CDR3 protein: CAISESGDTGQPQHF

V gene: TRBV5-1
D gene: TRBD2
J gene: TRBJ2-1
clone size: -
CDR3 DNA: TGCGCCAGCAGCACTGGGACTAGCGGGCGATACAATGAGCAGTTCTTC
CDR3 protein: CASSTGTSGRYNEQFF

V gene: TRBV11-2
D gene: TRBD1
J gene: TRBJ1-1
clone size: -
CDR3 DNA: TGTGCCAGCAGCTTAACAGGGGGCGGCACTGAAGCTTTCTTT
CDR3 protein: CASSLTGGGTEAFF

V gene: TRBV7-9
D gene: TRBD1
J gene: TRBJ2-3
clone size: once
CDR3 DNA: TGTGCCAGCAGCTTAAGAGGGGGCCTGGGCACAGATACGCAGTATTTT
CDR3 protein: CASSLRGGLGTDTQYF

V gene: TRBV5-1
D gene: -
J gene: TRBJ2-5
clone size: -
CDR3 DNA: TGCGCCAGCAGCTTGAGGGCCCCAGAGACCCAGTACTTC
CDR3 protein: CASSLRAPETQYF

V gene: TRBV5-1
D gene: TRBD2
J gene: TRBJ2-1
clone size: -
CDR3 DNA: TGCGCCAGCAGCTTGCGGTCTAGCGGGGGGTACAATGAGCAGTTCTTC
CDR3 protein: CASSLRSSGGYNEQFF

V gene: TRBV11-2
D gene: -
J gene: TRBJ1-1
clone size: -
CDR3 DNA: TGTGCCAGCAGGCCCCTAAGGGGTCGCGACACTGAAGCTTTCTTT
CDR3 protein: CASRPLRGRDTEAFF

V gene: TRBV19
D gene: -
J gene: TRBJ2-1
clone size: -
CDR3 DNA: TGTGCCAGTAGTATTAAGGACTCCCCCTACAATGAGCAGTTCTTC
CDR3 protein: CASSIKDSPYNEQFF

V gene: TRBV7-2
D gene: TRBD2
J gene: TRBJ2-7
clone size: -
CDR3 DNA: TGTGCCAGCAGCCCCACCGGGGGGAGGGACGAGCAGTACTTC
CDR3 protein: CASSPTGGRDEQYF

V gene: TRBV10-1
D gene: TRBD2
J gene: TRBJ2-3
clone size: few
CDR3 DNA: TGCGCCAGCAGTGAGAGGATAGCGGGGGAGACAGATACGCAGTATTTT
CDR3 protein: CASSERIAGETDTQYF